This T cell receptor beta chain comes out of a study of T cell responses to AZD1222 COVID-19 vaccine. The study, taken as a whole, reports: Donors in the cohort were predominantly white British and more often female, and clonal diversity was possibly underestimated.

Pooling of second doses given at about 4 or about 12 weeks was done. On this clone: Its matching antigen is unknown.

The protocol was immunoSEQ multiplex PCR, while the TCRdb copy is restricted to in-frame clones and leaves out a portion. Of 70,000 to 95,000 clones in the sample, about nine tenths were seen once. The TCR was taken from an adult who received the AZD1222 COVID-19 vaccine. The sample in question was peripheral blood, obtained 28 days after the second AZD1222 dose.

CDR3 coding DNA: TGTGCCAGCAGTTACTACCCGGGCGGGGCTTACAATGAGCAGTTCTTC. This gives the protein CASSYYPGGAYNEQFF. The chain employs TRBV6-2 or TRBV6-3 and TRBJ2-1, with D possibly being TRBD2 (6 bases). The CDR3 has 16 residues. V shed 1 base and J shed 4 bases, with 14 bases lying between them. The germline V gene has CDR1 MNHEY and CDR2 SVGEGT.